Below are 8 T cell receptor beta chains sequenced from a single sample in a study of graft-versus-host responses after intestinal transplantation. Here immunoSEQ multiplex PCR was the method, and the copy in TCRdb shows in-frame clones only, minus some. The data contain under 85,000 clones, around 91% of them singletons. These receptors' targets are unknown. This material consisted of unstimulated CD8+ T cells sorted from spleen or lymph node cells, taken before intestinal transplant. These receptors all stem from a human donor who received an intestinal transplant.

The CDR3 nucleotides read TGTGCCAGCAGTGAGGATGACGGAGGAGATGAAAAACTGTTTTTT. Protein: CASSEDDGGDEKLFF. The chain carries TRBV2 and TRBJ1-4; D gene ambiguous. Trimming shortened V by 3 bases and J by 6 bases, and 14 bases separated the two germline ends. Germline loops: CDR1 SNHLY, CDR2 FYNNEI. The CDR3 is 15 residues long.

The chain carries TRBV9 and TRBJ2-7; 7 positions match TRBD2. The CDR3 is made up of 14 amino acids. Germline V CDR1 and CDR2: SGDLS, YYNGEE. Trimming took 4 bases from V and 4 from J; bases not matched to a gene: 8. CDR3 in amino acids: CASSQGGGGYEQYF. For the CDR3, the DNA is TGTGCCAGCAGCCAAGGAGGCGGGGGTTACGAGCAGTACTTC.

Comment on this clone: Other DNA sequences in this sample translate to the same CDR3. V gene TRBV9 combines with J gene TRBJ2-5; TRBD2 agrees at 7 bases. The CDR3 has 14 residues. CDR1 and CDR2 (germline): SGDLS, YYNGEE. Germline trimming cut 3 bases from V and 5 bases from J; bases unmatched to any gene: 7. The chain's CDR3 is CASSGGQGGETQYF. The CDR3 DNA is TGTGCCAGCAGCGGTGGCCAGGGAGGGGAGACCCAGTACTTC.

The chain links TRBV11-2 to TRBJ2-7; 8 bases line up with TRBD1. Germline V CDR1 and CDR2: SGHAT, FQNNGV. The CDR3 sequence is 14 residues long. J gave up 3 bases and V 5 bases, and 6 bases lay outside the gene matches. The CDR3 DNA reads TGTGCCAGCAGCGCCGGGACAGGCCTCTACGAGCAGTACTTC. It is translated as CASSAGTGLYEQYF.

A few counts support this clone. The V gene is TRBV5-6, the J gene TRBJ1-5; no clear D gene. This CDR3 is 16 amino acids long. Germline V gene data show CDR1 as SGHDT and CDR2 as YYEEEE. V lost 0 bases and J lost 3, with 13 bases in between. The CDR3, as DNA: TGTGCCAGCAGCTTGGGGGTGGGCTTGACCAATCAGCCCCAGCATTTT. Its protein product is CASSLGVGLTNQPQHF.

The J gene is TRBJ1-5, the V gene TRBV19, with 7 bases that match TRBD1. Losses at the gene ends were 11 bases for V and 3 bases for J; bases not matched to a gene: 13. Germline V gene lookup returns CDR1 LNHDA and CDR2 SQIVND (reference sequence). The CDR3 consists of 15 residues. The CDR3 nucleotides are TGTGCCGGGGGAGACCGGGACAGCGACAATCAGCCCCAGCATTTT. This codes for CAGGDRDSDNQPQHF.

The chain joins TRBV7-2 to TRBJ2-7, with TRBD1 as a possible D gene (6 bases). The germline V gene has CDR1 SGHTA and CDR2 FQGNSA. The CDR3 is made up of 16 amino acids. Trimming shortened V by 1 base and J by 5 bases, and 18 bases separated the two germline ends. The CDR3: CASSLVSTQGTHEQYF. The CDR3 DNA reads as TGTGCCAGCAGCTTAGTGTCTACTCAGGGGACCCACGAGCAGTACTTC.

V is TRBV19 and J is TRBJ1-1; possible D gene TRBD1, 5 bases. Germline CDR1 is LNHDA and CDR2 is SQIVND (reference sequence). The CDR3 totals 12 residues. The V end lost 5 bases, the J end lost 7 bases, and 11 bases lay between the germline ends. The CDR3 nucleotides read TGTGCCAGTAGTCTTGGGGGGATTGAAGCTTTCTTT. It encodes CASSLGGIEAFF.